These 12 T cell receptor beta chains originate from one sample sequenced in a study of response to subunit inactivated influenza vaccine. TCRdb reanalysed the RT-PCR reads using MiXCR and keeps one entry per CDR3 protein. The sample has about 520,000 distinct CDR3 sequences; roughly 11% are singletons. Sequencing used PBMCs from blood, obtained about 40 days after vaccination. The receptors here all came from a man between 50 and 59 years old who received an inactivated influenza vaccine.

This clonotype was detected ten times or more. The CDR3 loop reads CSVEVLETSGRVSPYNEQFF. CDR3 in DNA: TGCAGCGTTGAGGTCTTGGAGACTAGCGGGAGGGTCTCTCCCTACAATGAGCAGTTCTTC. The V call is TRBV29-1, the J call TRBJ2-1, with TRBD2 matching over 14 bases. Per germline, CDR1 SQVTM and CDR2 ANQGSEA. This CDR3 has 20 residues. The J segment lost 2 bases and the V segment lost 3 bases, leaving 15 bases of the junction unmatched.

This clonotype was observed at least ten times. CDR3 in DNA: TGTGCCAGCCTCAAAAGGGACACCCATCCCGAAAAACTGTTTTTT. Translating it yields CASLKRDTHPEKLFF. The rearrangement uses TRBV12-3 or TRBV12-4 and TRBJ1-4; tentative D call: TRBD1 (6 bases). This CDR3 comprises 15 residues. V lost 8 bases and J lost 8, with 21 bases in between.

This chain uses TRBV7-9 with TRBJ2-5; tentatively, D is TRBD2 (5 bases). Trimming stripped 3 bases from V and 5 bases from J, with 13 bases between. CDR1 SEHNR and CDR2 FQNEAQ come from the germline V gene (reference sequence). The CDR3 has 14 amino acids. In nucleotides, the CDR3 is TGTGCCAGCAGCTTTGACATTAGAGGGGAGACCCAGTACTTC. It codes for CASSFDIRGETQYF.

This chain uses TRBV12-3 or TRBV12-4 with TRBJ1-5, with D possibly TRBD1 on 5 matching bases. The CDR3 sequence is 15 residues long. The V end lost 6 bases, the J end lost 1 base, and 13 bases lay between the germline ends. The CDR3 nucleotides are TGTGCCAGCAGCACTGGGGGAACAAGCAATCAGCCCCAGCATTTT. Protein product: CASSTGGTSNQPQHF.

The rearrangement joins TRBV5-1 to TRBJ2-1; 9 positions match TRBD2. The V segment lost 1 base and the J segment 6 bases; nucleotides outside the gene matches: 5. The germline V gene encodes CDR1 SGHRS and CDR2 YFSETQ. This CDR3 contains 15 residues. The CDR3 sequence is CASSLRTSVGNEQFF. CDR3 nucleotide sequence: TGCGCCAGCAGCTTGCGGACTAGCGTCGGCAATGAGCAGTTCTTC.

This clonotype was seen ten or more times. V and J are TRBV6-2 or TRBV6-3 and TRBJ1-4; no definite D call. This CDR3 is built from 13 residues. The germline CDR1 and CDR2 sequences are MNHEY and SVGEGT. V was trimmed by 0 bases and J by 5 bases, leaving 4 bases between them. The CDR3 protein is CASSYSFNEKLFF. The CDR3 bases are TGTGCCAGCAGTTACTCCTTCAATGAAAAACTGTTTTTT.

The J gene is TRBJ2-3, the V gene TRBV25-1, with 7 bases aligning to TRBD2. After removal of 0 bases from V and 6 bases from J, the junction contained 6 bases not matched to a gene. In germline, CDR1 is MGHDK, CDR2 SYGVNS. This CDR3 is built from 15 residues. CDR3 amino acids: CASSEYGGSLDTQYF. CDR3 nucleotide sequence: TGTGCCAGCAGTGAATATGGCGGGAGTCTCGATACGCAGTATTTT.

This rearrangement joins TRBV6-6 to TRBJ2-5; tentatively, D is TRBD1 (5 bases). The CDR3 has 13 residues. V was pared by 1 base and J by 3 bases, with 6 bases between. The germline gives CDR1 MNHNY, CDR2 SVGAGI (reference sequence). The CDR3 here is CASSYYRKETQYF. The CDR3 DNA reads as TGTGCCAGCAGTTACTACAGGAAAGAGACCCAGTACTTC.

This clonotype occurred a few times. The genes are TRBV9 and TRBJ1-4; D might be TRBD1 (6 bases). The germline V gene encodes CDR1 SGDLS and CDR2 YYNGEE. The V end lost 3 bases, the J end lost 2 bases, and 11 bases lay between the germline ends. CDR3 length: 15 residues. CDR3 region: CASSGGPTTNEKLFF. The CDR3 bases are TGTGCCAGCAGCGGGGGGCCGACGACTAATGAAAAACTGTTTTTT.

The chain links TRBV12-3 or TRBV12-4 to TRBJ2-2, with a weak D call TRBD1 (5 bases). The CDR3 covers 14 residues. The V end was cut by 3 bases, the J end by 3 bases, with 8 bases between. CDR3 protein: CASSLAQDTGELFF. The CDR3 region has the DNA TGTGCCAGCAGTTTGGCACAGGACACCGGGGAGCTGTTTTTT.

This chain joins TRBV20-1 and TRBJ2-3; 7 bases match TRBD2. With V trimmed by 6 bases and J by 4 bases, 7 bases remained unmatched. Germline V lookup: CDR1 DFQATT, CDR2 SNEGSKA (reference sequence). The CDR3 contains 13 residues. The CDR3 here is CSAREERADTQYF. The CDR3 nucleotides are TGCAGTGCCCGGGAGGAGAGGGCAGATACGCAGTATTTT.

V gene TRBV4-3 combines with J gene TRBJ1-3; no clear D gene. Germline V gene data show CDR1 as LGHNA and CDR2 as YSLEER. V lost 0 bases to trimming and J lost 0 bases, with 9 bases between them. This CDR3 comprises 16 residues. In nucleotides, the CDR3 is TGCGCCAGCAGCCAAGATTTCGGACCCTCTGGAAACACCATATATTTT. Residues: CASSQDFGPSGNTIYF.